Below are 26 T cell receptor beta chains sequenced from a single sample in a study of blood T cell repertoires in COVID-19 (TCRdb year 2020). The method behind the library was the immunoSEQ multiplex PCR assay. The source is immuneACCESS, and TCRdb retained only in-frame sequences with V and J called. Part of the clones is not carried over; for the studies checked, unresolved V genes explain less than half of this, and the remainder is unexplained. The sample has approximately 87,000 clones on record, roughly 80% of them singletons. The biggest ten clones account for roughly a sixth of the sample. What was sequenced was peripheral blood. Receptors were obtained from an elderly woman with acute or convalescent COVID-19.

The J gene is TRBJ2-1, the V gene TRBV28, with 9 bases matching TRBD1. Germline V lookup: CDR1 MDHEN, CDR2 SYDVKM. The CDR3 consists of 15 residues. The V segment lost 4 bases and the J segment 12 bases; nucleotides outside the gene matches: 13. The DNA for the CDR3 is TGTGCCAGCAGTTACAGGGGGCGACCGGGATATGGGCAGTTCTTC. Amino acids: CASSYRGRPGYGQFF.

The J gene is TRBJ2-5, the V gene TRBV7-3, with 10 bases aligning to TRBD2. V was clipped by 8 bases and J by 4 bases; unmatched bases: 7. CDR1 is SGHTA, CDR2 FQGTGA, per germline. This CDR3 region has 14 residues. CDR3 sequence reads: CASGKRGGGETQYF. CDR3 bases: TGTGCCAGCGGCAAGCGGGGGGGCGGAGAGACCCAGTACTTC.

The chain couples TRBV2 to TRBJ2-7; maybe TRBD1 (5 bases). The CDR3 runs to 13 residues. Germline lookup yields CDR1 SNHLY and CDR2 FYNNEI. The germline V and J ends were trimmed by 4 bases and 2 bases, with 9 bases remaining between them. The CDR3 sequence: CASSGQGPYEQYF. In nucleotides, the CDR3 is TGTGCCAGCAGTGGTCAGGGCCCCTACGAGCAGTACTTC.

This chain uses TRBV19 with TRBJ1-3; TRBD1 agrees at 8 bases. The CDR3 runs to 15 residues. Germline values: CDR1 LNHDA, CDR2 SQIVND (reference sequence). V lost 3 bases and J lost 2; bases outside the gene matches: 3. The CDR3 reads CASSIPDRAGNTIYF. Here the CDR3 DNA reads TGTGCCAGTAGTATCCCGGACAGGGCTGGAAACACCATATATTTT.

This clone was detected only once. The rearrangement uses TRBV12-5 and TRBJ1-2, with D uncertain. Between the trimmed V and J ends, which lost 1 base and 7 bases, there was a span of 10 bases. The length of the CDR3 is 13 residues. Germline assignment: CDR1 LGHNT and CDR2 FRNRAP. CDR3 protein: CASGLGASGGYTF. CDR3 bases: TGTGCTAGTGGTTTGGGGGCCTCCGGTGGCTACACCTTC.

V is TRBV13 and J is TRBJ1-3; 8 bases fit TRBD1. Germline CDR1 is PRHDT and CDR2 is FYEKMQ (reference sequence). V was clipped by 5 bases and J by 0 bases; unmatched bases: 6. This CDR3 has 16 amino acids. Here the CDR3 reads CASSPWTGSSGNTIYF. The CDR3 DNA sequence: TGTGCCAGCAGCCCCTGGACAGGGAGCTCTGGAAACACCATATATTTT.

The chain recombines TRBV28 with TRBJ1-4; 9 bases agree with TRBD1. V lost 7 bases to trimming and J lost 7 bases; unmatched junction nucleotides: 10. This CDR3 has 15 amino acids. The germline gives CDR1 MDHEN, CDR2 SYDVKM. The CDR3: CASTPSDRGGEKLFF. The CDR3 DNA reads TGTGCCAGCACCCCGTCGGACAGGGGAGGTGAAAAACTGTTTTTT.

The rearrangement joins TRBV14 to TRBJ2-3, with a tentative D call TRBD1 (6 bases). Germline loops: CDR1 SGHDN, CDR2 FVKESK. With 1 base removed from V and 0 bases from J, the gap between germline ends came to 11 bases. This CDR3 is 16 amino acids long. The CDR3 here is CASSQGGQISTDTQYF. The CDR3 nucleotides read TGTGCCAGCAGCCAAGGAGGACAGATTAGCACAGATACGCAGTATTTT.

The chain links TRBV6-5 to TRBJ1-1; weak D call: TRBD1 (6 bases). CDR3 length equals 13 residues. The germline V and J ends were trimmed by 6 bases and 1 base, with 9 bases remaining between them. Germline V CDR1 and CDR2: MNHEY, SVGAGI. CDR3 sequence reads: CASRGHSNTEAFF. In nucleotides, the CDR3 is TGTGCCAGCAGGGGACACTCGAACACTGAAGCTTTCTTT.

The chain couples TRBV27 to TRBJ1-6; D uncertain. V lost 3 bases and J 7 bases, leaving 13 bases between the germline ends. CDR3 length equals 15 residues. Germline CDR1 reads MNHEY; CDR2 reads SMNVEV (reference sequence). CDR3 region: CASSFHREKNSPLHF. The CDR3 DNA reads as TGTGCCAGCAGTTTTCATCGGGAGAAAAATTCACCCCTCCACTTT.

The CDR3 DNA is TGTGCCAGCAGTTTCGGGGGGGCCTCTGGAAACACCATATATTTT. Encoded protein: CASSFGGASGNTIYF. The genes are TRBV27 and TRBJ1-3, with D perhaps matching TRBD1 (6 bases). Trimming took off 3 bases at V and 0 bases at J, with 9 bases between the two ends. Germline loops: CDR1 MNHEY, CDR2 SMNVEV (reference sequence). The CDR3 extends over 15 amino acids.

This chain connects TRBV25-1 to TRBJ2-7, with TRBD1 matching 8 bases. After removal of 5 bases from V and 6 bases from J, the junction contained 3 bases not matched to a gene. Germline lookup yields CDR1 MGHDK and CDR2 SYGVNS. This CDR3 region has 12 residues. CDR3 loop: CASSRQGSEQYF. The DNA for the CDR3 is TGTGCCAGCAGTAGACAGGGGTCCGAGCAGTACTTC.

J is TRBJ1-1 and V is TRBV25-1, with 7 bases aligning to TRBD1. Germline V gene lookup returns CDR1 MGHDK and CDR2 SYGVNS. The CDR3 loop spans 15 amino acids. V dropped 9 bases and J dropped 1; count of bases not matched to a gene: 11. The CDR3 DNA follows: TGTGCCAGTGGATCACAGGGGCAAAAGAACACTGAAGCTTTCTTT. Protein product: CASGSQGQKNTEAFF.

V is TRBV5-5 and J is TRBJ1-1, with a tentative D call TRBD1 (6 bases). Germline V gene sequence: CDR1 SGHKS, CDR2 YYEKEE (reference sequence). V lost 2 bases and J 3 bases, leaving 11 bases between the germline ends. The CDR3 covers 14 residues. The CDR3 nucleotides are TGTGCCAGCAGCTTTCCAGGGGTGGACACTGAAGCTTTCTTT. Its translation: CASSFPGVDTEAFF.

The genes are TRBV5-1 and TRBJ1-6; 7 positions match TRBD1. The J segment lost 7 bases and the V segment lost 3 bases, leaving 4 bases of the junction unmatched. This CDR3 has 14 amino acids. Germline CDR1 reads SGHRS; CDR2 reads YFSETQ. This CDR3 is CASSSQGFNSPLHF. CDR3 nucleotide sequence: TGCGCCAGCAGCTCACAGGGGTTCAATTCACCCCTCCACTTT.

This clone is a singleton in its sample. The genes are TRBV6-5 and TRBJ2-7; D perhaps matches TRBD2 (7 bases). Trimming removed 7 bases at V and 4 bases at J, with 14 bases between. In germline, CDR1 is MNHEY, CDR2 SVGAGI. The CDR3 has 13 residues. CDR3 residues: CASKGGATYEQYF. CDR3 DNA: TGTGCCAGCAAGGGGGGGGCTACGTACGAGCAGTACTTC.

This clone was detected only once. The rearrangement joins TRBV20-1 to TRBJ2-3; 9 positions match TRBD2. CDR1 DFQATT and CDR2 SNEGSKA come from the germline V gene (reference sequence). Losses at the gene ends were 3 bases for V and 3 bases for J; bases not matched to a gene: 4. The CDR3 extends over 14 amino acids. In DNA, the CDR3 is TGCAGTGCTAGTCGCGGGGGGGGAACAGATACGCAGTATTTT. It encodes CSASRGGGTDTQYF.

The gene calls are TRBV19 and TRBJ1-5; 9 bases fit TRBD1. Trimming took 1 base from V and 4 from J; bases not matched to a gene: 2. Per the germline V gene, CDR1 is LNHDA and CDR2 is SQIVND (reference sequence). This CDR3 spans 15 amino acids. The CDR3 spells CASSIGGQGNQPQHF. CDR3 bases: TGTGCCAGTAGTATAGGCGGACAGGGGAATCAGCCCCAGCATTTT.

The chain has TRBV30 and TRBJ1-6, with D unclear. Trimming pared 3 bases from V and 8 bases from J, leaving 11 bases between. The CDR3 consists of 13 residues. From germline, CDR1 is GTSNPN and CDR2 SVGIG (reference sequence). The CDR3 DNA is TGTGCCTGGAGGTCGGGGTTGGATTCACCCCTCCACTTT. The encoded protein is CAWRSGLDSPLHF.

The V gene is TRBV5-1, the J gene TRBJ1-4; 8 bases agree with TRBD1. Germline CDR1 is SGHRS and CDR2 is YFSETQ. CDR3 length: 16 residues. Unmatched junction bases numbered 4, after V lost 3 bases and J lost 0 bases. The CDR3 is CASSSGQGTTNEKLFF. In DNA, the CDR3 is TGCGCCAGCAGCTCAGGACAGGGTACAACTAATGAAAAACTGTTTTTT.

The rearrangement joins TRBV2 to TRBJ2-5; D unresolved. The germline CDR1 and CDR2 sequences are SNHLY and FYNNEI. CDR3 size: 11 residues. The V and J ends lost 10 bases and 5 bases respectively, with 11 bases between them. CDR3 DNA sequence: TGTGCCACCAGCCCACTTGAGACCCAGTACTTC. Its protein product is CATSPLETQYF.

The chain couples TRBV28 to TRBJ2-1, with 7 bases lining up with TRBD1. This CDR3 contains 17 residues. Germline V gene data show CDR1 as MDHEN and CDR2 as SYDVKM. V lost 7 bases, J lost 1 base, and 13 bases stayed unmatched. The CDR3 DNA is TGTGCCAGCAAGACTTGGACAGGCCTTAGTTCCTACAATGAGCAGTTCTTC. It codes for CASKTWTGLSSYNEQFF.

The chain couples TRBV18 to TRBJ1-1, with 8 bases aligning to TRBD1. CDR1 and CDR2 (germline): KGHSH, LQKENI. This CDR3 is 14 amino acids long. Trimming at V came to 4 bases and at J to 1 base, leaving 2 bases not matched to a gene. The CDR3: CASSQGQGNTEAFF. CDR3 DNA: TGTGCCAGCTCACAAGGACAGGGGAACACTGAAGCTTTCTTT.

The gene calls are TRBV7-9 and TRBJ2-7; perhaps TRBD1 as D (5 bases). Looked up from germline, CDR1 is SEHNR and CDR2 is FQNEAQ (reference sequence). This CDR3 comprises 15 residues. Trimming stripped 3 bases from V and 2 bases from J, with 14 bases between. CDR3 coding DNA: TGTGCCAGCAGCTTCACCACAGGATTCCCCTACGAGCAGTACTTC. Translation gives CASSFTTGFPYEQYF.

The J gene is TRBJ1-4, the V gene TRBV4-2, with a possible D match to TRBD1 (5 bases). The CDR3 has 16 residues. Germline V gene sequence: CDR1 LGHNA, CDR2 YNFKEQ. Trimming removed 1 base from V and 6 bases from J, with 15 bases in between. CDR3 amino acids: CASSQARGSPDEKLFF. Written as DNA, the CDR3 is TGTGCCAGCAGCCAAGCGCGGGGCAGCCCGGATGAAAAACTGTTTTTT.

This chain joins TRBV7-6 and TRBJ2-2, with D perhaps TRBD2 (5 bases). V was shortened by 1 base and J by 5 bases, with 17 bases between the two germline ends. This CDR3 is 17 amino acids long. Germline CDR1 SGHVS, CDR2 FNYEAQ. CDR3 in DNA: TGTGCCAGCAGCTTAGGAGGGTCAAGTAGAGGGACCGGGGAGCTGTTTTTT. Translating gives CASSLGGSSRGTGELFF.